The next 16 T cell receptor beta chains were all read from a single sample in a study of cytomegalovirus exposure and HLA in healthy donors. 13 Jbeta primers and 60 Vbeta primers were used for the PCR. Clones were sequenced by immunoSEQ multiplex PCR, and TCRdb holds only the in-frame ones, with some missing. The sample shows 150,000 or so clones, roughly 87% of them seen only once. The source material was PBMCs. These receptor sequences come from a man aged 25 to 40 in good health and CMV-seropositive.

The V and J genes are TRBV7-2 and TRBJ1-2, with 8 bases matching TRBD1. In germline, CDR1 is SGHTA, CDR2 FQGNSA. The J segment lost 4 bases and the V segment lost 2 bases, leaving 6 bases of the junction unmatched. This CDR3 is 15 amino acids long. For the CDR3, the DNA is TGTGCCAGCAGCTTATATGGGACAGGCCCCTATGGCTACACCTTC. Its translation: CASSLYGTGPYGYTF.

J is TRBJ2-2 and V is TRBV7-9, with 9 bases aligning to TRBD1. Germline V gene lookup returns CDR1 SEHNR and CDR2 FQNEAQ (reference sequence). J gave up 13 bases and V 5 bases, and 14 bases lay outside the gene matches. This CDR3 contains 15 residues. The CDR3 sequence is CASSDRATGGMGLFF. The CDR3 DNA sequence: TGTGCCAGCAGCGACCGTGCGACAGGGGGTATGGGGCTGTTTTTT. The whole variable domain, remainder taken from reference TRBV7-9 and TRBJ2-2, is DTGVSQNPRHKITKRGQNVTFRCDPISEHNRLYWYRQTLGQGPEFLTYFQNEAQLEKSRLLSDRFSAERPKGSFSTLEIQRTEQGDSAMYLCASSDRATGGMGLFFGEGSRLTVL.

This clone was detected once. The chain has TRBV5-4 and TRBJ2-7, with 7 bases that match TRBD2. Germline V CDR1 and CDR2: SGHNT, YYREEE (reference sequence). The CDR3 extends over 16 amino acids. J lost 3 bases, V lost 4 bases, and 13 bases had no gene match. The CDR3 nucleotides read TGTGCCAGCAGCCCCGGAGAGTGGGAGGGCGGCTACGAGCAGTACTTC. Protein product: CASSPGEWEGGYEQYF.

The genes are TRBV6-1 and TRBJ1-1; D unresolved. V shed 5 bases and J shed 11 bases, with 21 bases lying between them. Germline V gene sequence: CDR1 MNHNS, CDR2 SASEGT. The CDR3 is 14 amino acids. The CDR3 DNA reads TGTGCCAGCAGTAAAGAGGCGGGCTTAAACTGGGCTTTCTTT. This encodes CASSKEAGLNWAFF.

This sequence joins TRBV7-2 and TRBJ2-4; perhaps TRBD2 as D (6 bases). Germline CDR1 is SGHTA and CDR2 is FQGNSA. This CDR3 is 18 amino acids long. Deletions cut 0 bases from V and 0 bases from J, with 15 bases between. The CDR3 DNA follows: TGTGCCAGCAGCTTAGCGAGTTTTGGGGGACTAGCCAAAAACATTCAGTACTTC. This codes for CASSLASFGGLAKNIQYF.

The CDR3 DNA sequence: TGTGCCAGCAGTGGGCCCGAAACCTACGAGCAGTACTTC. This sequence encodes CASSGPETYEQYF. This chain joins TRBV2 and TRBJ2-7; D gene unclear. The V end lost 4 bases, the J end lost 2 bases, and 9 bases lay between the germline ends. The CDR3 is made up of 13 amino acids. Germline loops: CDR1 SNHLY, CDR2 FYNNEI.

This chain connects TRBV21-1 to TRBJ2-2; the D call TRBD1 from the table was never checked on the DNA. TRBV21-1 is a known pseudogene. The CDR3 loop spans 13 amino acids. The CDR3: CASSSSGSGELFF. DNA of the CDR3: TGTGCCAGCAGCTCTTCAGGGTCCGGGGAGCTGTTTTTT.

The chain uses TRBV29-1 and TRBJ2-3, with D perhaps matching TRBD2 (5 bases). Trimming stripped 7 bases from V and 4 bases from J, with 9 bases between. The CDR3 is 11 residues long. From germline, CDR1 is SQVTM and CDR2 ANQGSEA. CDR3 bases: TGCAGCGGGGAACTAGCAGATACGCAGTATTTT. Translated, it gives CSGELADTQYF.

The chain joins TRBV7-2 to TRBJ2-1; D perhaps matches TRBD1 (6 bases). Germline CDR1 and CDR2: SGHTA and FQGNSA. CDR3 length: 12 amino acids. V was clipped by 1 base and J by 13 bases, with 11 bases between them. In DNA, the CDR3 is TGTGCCAGCAGCTTAGTGGCAGGGGATCAGTTCTTC. It specifies CASSLVAGDQFF.

This clone was seen a single time. This chain joins TRBV5-1 and TRBJ2-2; 7 bases fit TRBD1. This CDR3 is built from 17 residues. Germline assignment: CDR1 SGHRS and CDR2 YFSETQ. Losses at the gene ends were 4 bases for V and 0 bases for J; bases not matched to a gene: 9. CDR3 amino acids: CASSPSQTGTNTGELFF. CDR3 in DNA: TGCGCCAGCAGCCCAAGCCAGACAGGGACGAACACCGGGGAGCTGTTTTTT.

DNA for the CDR3: TGTGCCAGCAGCGTATCGACAGGGAGAGATTCACCCCTCCACTTT. Protein: CASSVSTGRDSPLHF. The chain employs TRBV9 and TRBJ1-6, with TRBD1 matching 7 bases. The germline V gene encodes CDR1 SGDLS and CDR2 YYNGEE. Trimming took 1 base from V and 8 from J; bases not matched to a gene: 6. CDR3 length: 15 residues.

The chain has TRBV6-5 and TRBJ1-2, with 10 bases fitting TRBD1. This CDR3 is 14 amino acids long. Germline V CDR1 and CDR2: MNHEY, SVGAGI. The V and J ends lost 5 bases and 7 bases, in that order; junction bases with no gene match: 7. The CDR3 region is CASSPLDRGLGYTF. CDR3 DNA sequence: TGTGCCAGCAGTCCCCTCGACAGGGGGCTTGGCTACACCTTC.

This clone was observed a single time. The gene calls are TRBV7-8 and TRBJ1-1; TRBD1 aligns across 12 bases. Germline CDR1 is SGHVS and CDR2 is FQNEAQ. Trimming at V came to 8 bases and at J to 3 bases, leaving 7 bases not matched to a gene. The CDR3 is 15 amino acids. The CDR3: CASSRDRGLYTEAFF. CDR3 nucleotides: TGTGCCAGCTCTCGGGACAGGGGGCTGTACACTGAAGCTTTCTTT.

The chain uses TRBV7-9 and TRBJ2-2; D not resolved. Germline loops: CDR1 SEHNR, CDR2 FQNEAQ (reference sequence). This CDR3 comprises 13 residues. Between the trimmed V and J ends, which lost 7 bases and 0 bases, there was a span of 6 bases. The CDR3 reads CASIESNTGELFF. CDR3 in DNA: TGTGCCAGCATCGAGTCGAACACCGGGGAGCTGTTTTTT.

V gene TRBV27 combines with J gene TRBJ2-7; possibly TRBD1 for D (6 bases). Trimming took off 2 bases at V and 5 bases at J, with 10 bases between the two ends. This CDR3 comprises 13 residues. Germline CDR1 reads MNHEY; CDR2 reads SMNVEV (reference sequence). The CDR3 here is CASSLNRVHEQYF. The CDR3, as DNA: TGTGCCAGCAGTTTAAACAGGGTTCACGAGCAGTACTTC.

This clone was picked up a small number of times. The V call is TRBV11-2, the J call TRBJ2-1; TRBD2 matches 8 bases. From germline, CDR1 is SGHAT and CDR2 FQNNGV. V lost 5 bases, J lost 3 bases, and 6 bases stayed unmatched. The CDR3 extends over 15 amino acids. CDR3 protein: CASSRLSGSYNEQFF. As DNA, the CDR3 is TGTGCCAGCAGCCGGCTAAGCGGGAGCTACAATGAGCAGTTCTTC. Using reference TRBV11-2 and TRBJ2-1 for the parts outside the CDR3, the full variable domain is EAGVAQSPRYKIIEKRQSVAFWCNPISGHATLYWYQQILGQGPKLLIQFQNNGVVDDSQLPKDRFSAERLKGVDSTLKIQPAKLEDSAVYLCASSRLSGSYNEQFFGPGTRLTVL.